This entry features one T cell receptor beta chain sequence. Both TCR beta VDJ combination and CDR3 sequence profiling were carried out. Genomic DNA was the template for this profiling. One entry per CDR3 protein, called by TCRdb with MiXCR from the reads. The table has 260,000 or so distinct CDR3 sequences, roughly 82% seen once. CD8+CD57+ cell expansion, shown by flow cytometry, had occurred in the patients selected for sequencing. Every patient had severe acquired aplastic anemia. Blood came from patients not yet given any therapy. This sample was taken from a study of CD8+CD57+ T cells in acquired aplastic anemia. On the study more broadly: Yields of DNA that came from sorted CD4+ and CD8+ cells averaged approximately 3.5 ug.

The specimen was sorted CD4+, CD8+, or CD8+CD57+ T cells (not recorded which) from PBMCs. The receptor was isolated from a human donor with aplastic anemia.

CDR3 sequence (DNA): TGTGCCGGTTCATCGGGGGGAGGCACCGGGGAGCTGTTTTTT. Its translation: CAGSSGGGTGELFF. The rearrangement uses TRBV12-3 or TRBV12-4 and TRBJ2-2; 7 nucleotides agree with TRBD2. CDR3 size: 14 residues. The ends lost 11 bases at V and 4 bases at J; junction bases unmatched: 10.